The subject of this entry is one TCR beta chain. The antigen remains undetermined. This specimen comes from a study of shared clonotypes between healthy human individuals. Broader study findings: Sequencing depth was expected to influence donor clonotype sharing.

Here immunoSEQ multiplex PCR was the method, and the copy in TCRdb shows in-frame clones only, minus some. This sample has roughly 400,000 clones, with roughly 96% found just once. The V gene's germline CDR1 is SGHAT and CDR2 FQDESV (reference sequence). The CDR3 is made up of 13 amino acids. Unmatched junction bases numbered 1, after V lost 5 bases and J lost 0 bases. Sequencing input: memory CD8+ T cells sorted from blood. As for subset: CD45RO+ cells pooled with CCR7-negative TemRA cells. The V call is TRBV11-1, the J call TRBJ2-7; 7 nucleotides line up with TRBD1. The receptor was derived from a man aged 25 to 45 in good health. The CDR3: CASSRTGSYEQYF. In nucleotides, the CDR3 is TGTGCCAGCAGCCGGACAGGCTCCTACGAGCAGTACTTC.